This T cell receptor beta chain was recovered during a study of cytomegalovirus exposure and HLA in healthy donors. Measured with immunoSEQ multiplex PCR; TCRdb has only the in-frame clones, and not every one. Of 90,000 to 100,000 clones listed, roughly 87% are singletons. The sample taken for sequencing was PBMCs. This clonotype was sampled from a man between 18 and 35 years old in good health and CMV-seropositive.

This CDR3 reads CASSLGPPGGNEKLFF. Written as DNA, the CDR3 is TGTGCCAGCAGCTTAGGCCCACCAGGGGGTAATGAAAAACTGTTTTTT. This sequence joins TRBV13 and TRBJ1-4, with 7 bases matching TRBD1. Germline V gene lookup returns CDR1 PRHDT and CDR2 FYEKMQ (reference sequence). Trimming cost V 0 bases and J 4 bases; bases outside gene matches: 5. There are 16 residues in the CDR3.